Reported below is one T cell receptor beta chain. Profiled with immunoSEQ multiplex PCR; TCRdb holds only in-frame clones, not every one. The sample includes roughly 2 million clones, approximately 94% seen only once; the top ten take roughly 0.13%. The germline V gene encodes CDR1 SNHLY and CDR2 FYNNEI. The CDR3 covers 15 residues. Trimming shortened V by 5 bases and J by 5 bases, and 15 bases separated the two germline ends. This record comes from a study of shared clonotypes between healthy human individuals. This receptor was identified in a man in his late teens or twenties in good health. The sequencing input was naive CD4+ T cells sorted from blood. Subset described: CD45RA+ positively selected. The rearrangement uses TRBV2 and TRBJ2-2; D may be TRBD1 or TRBD2 (6 bases each). The CDR3 region has the DNA TGTGCCAGCAGTCAGGGGACTGCGCGGACCGGGGAGCTGTTTTTT. This translates into CASSQGTARTGELFF.